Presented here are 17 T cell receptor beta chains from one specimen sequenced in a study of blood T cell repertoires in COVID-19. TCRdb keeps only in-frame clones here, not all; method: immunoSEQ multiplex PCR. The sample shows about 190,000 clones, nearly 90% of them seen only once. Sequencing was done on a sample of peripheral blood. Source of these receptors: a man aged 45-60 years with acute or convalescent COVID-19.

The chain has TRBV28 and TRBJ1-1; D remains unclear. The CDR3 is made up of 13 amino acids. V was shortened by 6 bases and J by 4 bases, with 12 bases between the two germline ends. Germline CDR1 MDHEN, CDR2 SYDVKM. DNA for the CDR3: TGTGCCAGCAGCGCGGGAGGAGCCACTGAAGCTTTCTTT. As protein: CASSAGGATEAFF.

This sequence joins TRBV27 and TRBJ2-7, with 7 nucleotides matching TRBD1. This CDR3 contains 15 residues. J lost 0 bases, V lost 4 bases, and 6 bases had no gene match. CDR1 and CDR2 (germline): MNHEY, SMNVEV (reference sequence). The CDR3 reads CASSSTGPSSYEQYF. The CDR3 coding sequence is TGTGCCAGCAGTTCGACAGGGCCCAGCTCCTACGAGCAGTACTTC.

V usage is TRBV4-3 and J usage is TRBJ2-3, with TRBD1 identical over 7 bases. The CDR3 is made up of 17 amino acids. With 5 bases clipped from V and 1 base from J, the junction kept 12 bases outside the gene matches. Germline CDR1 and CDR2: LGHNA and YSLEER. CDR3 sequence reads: CASSGQQGPRGTDTQYF. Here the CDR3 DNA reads TGCGCCAGCAGCGGACAACAGGGGCCCAGGGGCACAGATACGCAGTATTTT.

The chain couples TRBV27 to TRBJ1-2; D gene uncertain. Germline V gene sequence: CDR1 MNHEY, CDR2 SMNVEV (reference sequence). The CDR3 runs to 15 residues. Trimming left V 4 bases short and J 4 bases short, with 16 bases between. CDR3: CASSSKPGSGYGYTF. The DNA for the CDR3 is TGTGCCAGCAGTTCTAAACCGGGAAGCGGCTATGGCTACACCTTC.

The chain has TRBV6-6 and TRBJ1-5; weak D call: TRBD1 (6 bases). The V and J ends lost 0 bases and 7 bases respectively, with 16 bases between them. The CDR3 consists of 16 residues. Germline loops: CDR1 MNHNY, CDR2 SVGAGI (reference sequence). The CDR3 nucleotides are TGTGCCAGCAGTTACTCTGGGGACACTCGATACCAGCCCCAGCATTTT. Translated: CASSYSGDTRYQPQHF.

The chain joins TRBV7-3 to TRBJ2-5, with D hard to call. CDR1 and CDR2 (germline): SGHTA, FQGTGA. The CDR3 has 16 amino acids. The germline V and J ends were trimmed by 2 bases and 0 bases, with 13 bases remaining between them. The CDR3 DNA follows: TGTGCCAGCAGCTTACTTGGGCGTACAAACCAAGAGACCCAGTACTTC. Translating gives CASSLLGRTNQETQYF.

The CDR3 is CATSRDPLSNQPQHF. The CDR3 DNA follows: TGTGCCACCAGCAGAGATCCACTTAGCAATCAGCCCCAGCATTTT. The J gene is TRBJ1-5, the V gene TRBV15; no firm D call. The CDR3 covers 15 residues. Germline V gene sequence: CDR1 LNHNV, CDR2 YYDKDF (reference sequence). V lost 0 bases and J 0 bases, leaving 6 bases between the germline ends.

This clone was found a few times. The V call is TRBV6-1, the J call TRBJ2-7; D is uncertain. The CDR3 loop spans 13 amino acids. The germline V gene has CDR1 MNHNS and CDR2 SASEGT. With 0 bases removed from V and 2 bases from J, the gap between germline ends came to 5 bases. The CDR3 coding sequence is TGTGCCAGCAGTGAAGCGGGCCCCTACGAGCAGTACTTC. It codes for CASSEAGPYEQYF.

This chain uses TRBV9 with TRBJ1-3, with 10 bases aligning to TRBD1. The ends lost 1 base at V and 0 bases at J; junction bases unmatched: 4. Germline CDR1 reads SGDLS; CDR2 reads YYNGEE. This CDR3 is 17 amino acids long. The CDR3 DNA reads TGTGCCAGCAGCGTATCGACAGGGGGCTCCTCTGGAAACACCATATATTTT. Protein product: CASSVSTGGSSGNTIYF.

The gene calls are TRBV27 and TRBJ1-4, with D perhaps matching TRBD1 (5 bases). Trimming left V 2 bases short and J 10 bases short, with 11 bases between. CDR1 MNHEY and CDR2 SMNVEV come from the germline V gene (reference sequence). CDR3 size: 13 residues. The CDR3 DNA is TGTGCCAGCAGTTTACCCGGGGGGGGAAAACTGTTTTTT. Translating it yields CASSLPGGGKLFF.

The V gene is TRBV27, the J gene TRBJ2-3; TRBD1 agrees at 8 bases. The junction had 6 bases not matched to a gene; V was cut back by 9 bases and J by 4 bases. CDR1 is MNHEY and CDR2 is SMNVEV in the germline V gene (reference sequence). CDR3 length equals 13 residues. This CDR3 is CASSRGHPDTQYF. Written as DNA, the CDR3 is TGTGCCAGTTCCAGGGGGCATCCAGATACGCAGTATTTT.

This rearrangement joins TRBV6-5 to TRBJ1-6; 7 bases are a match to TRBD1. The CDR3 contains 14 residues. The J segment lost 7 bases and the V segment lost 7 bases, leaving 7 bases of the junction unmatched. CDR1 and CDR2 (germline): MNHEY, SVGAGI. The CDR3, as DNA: TGTGCCAGCACTCACAGGGGTGTAAATTCACCCCTCCACTTT. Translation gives CASTHRGVNSPLHF.

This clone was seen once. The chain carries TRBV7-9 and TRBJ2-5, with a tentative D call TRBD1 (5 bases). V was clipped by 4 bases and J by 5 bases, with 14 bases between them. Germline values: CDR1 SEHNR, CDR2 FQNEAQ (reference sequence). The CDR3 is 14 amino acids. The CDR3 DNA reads TGTGCCAGCAGCTCAGTAGGGGTTGGGGAGACCCAGTACTTC. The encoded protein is CASSSVGVGETQYF.

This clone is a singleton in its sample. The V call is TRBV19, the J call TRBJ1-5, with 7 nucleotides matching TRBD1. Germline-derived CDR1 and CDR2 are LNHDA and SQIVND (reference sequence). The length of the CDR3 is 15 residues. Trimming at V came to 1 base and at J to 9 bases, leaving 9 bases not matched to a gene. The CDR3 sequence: CASSIVGTASRPQHF. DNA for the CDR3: TGTGCCAGTAGTATAGTTGGGACAGCCAGTAGGCCCCAGCATTTT.

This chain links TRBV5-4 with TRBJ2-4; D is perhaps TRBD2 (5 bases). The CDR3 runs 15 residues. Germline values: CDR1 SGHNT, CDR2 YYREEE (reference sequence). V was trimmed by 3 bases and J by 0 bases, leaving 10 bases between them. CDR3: CASSSAGAAKNIQYF. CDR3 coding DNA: TGTGCCAGCAGCTCCGCGGGTGCAGCCAAAAACATTCAGTACTTC. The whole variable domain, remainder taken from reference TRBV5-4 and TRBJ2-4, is ETGVTQSPTHLIKTRGQQVTLRCSSQSGHNTVSWYQQALGQGPQFIFQYYREEENGRGNFPPRFSGLQFPNYSSELNVNALELDDSALYLCASSSAGAAKNIQYFGAGTRLSVL.

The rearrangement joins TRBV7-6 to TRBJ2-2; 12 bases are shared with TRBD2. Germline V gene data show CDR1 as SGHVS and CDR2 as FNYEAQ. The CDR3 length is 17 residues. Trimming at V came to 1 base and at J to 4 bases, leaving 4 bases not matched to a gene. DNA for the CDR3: TGTGCCAGCAGCTTAGGCCTAGCGGGAGGGTCCACCGGGGAGCTGTTTTTT. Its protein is CASSLGLAGGSTGELFF. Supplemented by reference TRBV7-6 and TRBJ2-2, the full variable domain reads GAGVSQSPRYKVTKRGQDVALRCDPISGHVSLYWYRQALGQGPEFLTYFNYEAQQDKSGLPNDRFSAERPEGSISTLTIQRTEQRDSAMYRCASSLGLAGGSTGELFFGEGSRLTVL.

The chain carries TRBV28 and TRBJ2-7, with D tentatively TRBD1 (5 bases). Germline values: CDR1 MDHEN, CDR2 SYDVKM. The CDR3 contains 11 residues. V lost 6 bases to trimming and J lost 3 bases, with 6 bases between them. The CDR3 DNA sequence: TGTGCCAGCAGGGACAACTACGAGCAGTACTTC. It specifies CASRDNYEQYF. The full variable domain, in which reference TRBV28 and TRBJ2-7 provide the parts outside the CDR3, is DVKVTQSSRYLVKRTGEKVFLECVQDMDHENMFWYRQDPGLGLRLIYFSYDVKMKEKGDIPEGYSVSREKKERFSLILESASTNQTSMYLCASRDNYEQYFGPGTRLTVT.